Presented here are 20 T cell receptor beta chains from one specimen sequenced in a study of T cells expressing NK-cell markers. After re-calling the 5' RACE reads, TCRdb lists one entry per CDR3 protein, DNA absent. The sample holds about 390,000 distinct CDR3 sequences. The source material was blood T cells: a sorted CD56 or NKG2C T cell subset, CD4+ or CD8+ T cells, or bulk PBMC T cells (not recorded which). These receptors all come from a woman aged 50 to 60 in good health.

This chain uses TRBV7-9 with TRBJ2-1; the D gene TCRdb calls, TRBD2, cannot be checked with no DNA. This CDR3 region has 17 residues. The germline gives CDR1 SEHNR, CDR2 FQNEAQ (reference sequence). CDR3: CASSLSGDAGDCSEQFF.

V is TRBV30 and J is TRBJ2-1; there is no DNA to check the TCRdb D call of TRBD2. Germline V gives CDR1 GTSNPN, CDR2 SVGIG (reference sequence). This CDR3 has 13 amino acids. CDR3 in amino acids: CAWSQRGLNEQFF. Drawing the rest from reference TRBV30 and TRBJ2-1, the complete variable domain is SQTIHQWPATLVQPVGSPLSLECTVEGTSNPNLYWYRQAAGRGLQLLFYSVGIGQISSEVPQNLSASRPQDRQFILSSKKLLLSDSGFYLCAWSQRGLNEQFFGPGTRLTVL.

The chain links TRBV12-3 or TRBV12-4 to TRBJ2-1; TCRdb outputs TRBD2, but without DNA this stays unchecked. The CDR3 contains 15 residues. The CDR3 loop reads CASSSQAGGLDEQFF.

The chain combines TRBV6-6 with TRBJ2-7; TCRdb outputs TRBD1, but without DNA this stays unchecked. Germline CDR1 and CDR2: MNHNY and SVGAGI (reference sequence). There are 14 residues in the CDR3. The CDR3 loop is CASSYRGGTYEQYF.

The rearrangement links TRBV12-3 or TRBV12-4 to TRBJ1-5; the D call of TRBD1 rests on TCRdb alone, since no DNA is present to check it. CDR3 length: 17 residues. CDR3 in amino acids: CASSLRFEGKGNQPQHF.

The chain links TRBV20-1 to TRBJ2-1. Germline V gene lookup returns CDR1 DFQATT and CDR2 SNEGSKA (reference sequence). The CDR3 is 14 residues long. CDR3 sequence reads: CSASSDLTYNEQFF.

The genes are TRBV20-1 and TRBJ2-2. Germline CDR1 and CDR2: DFQATT and SNEGSKA (reference sequence). The CDR3 is 12 residues long. The CDR3 spells CSAEGHDGELFF.

The V call is TRBV29-1, the J call TRBJ1-4; TCRdb selects TRBD1, and the lack of DNA leaves this call unchecked. Germline values: CDR1 SQVTM, CDR2 ANQGSEA. The CDR3 is 11 residues long. CDR3 residues: CSVAGGEKLFF.

J is TRBJ2-3 and V is TRBV7-9; with no DNA, the TCRdb D assignment of TRBD1 cannot be verified. Per germline, CDR1 SEHNR and CDR2 FQNEAQ (reference sequence). The CDR3 is made up of 16 amino acids. CDR3 in amino acids: CASSPLRGRRTDTQYF.

The CDR3 loop reads CASSQDVSGSNEQFF. This chain links TRBV4-1 with TRBJ2-1; with no DNA, the TCRdb D assignment of TRBD2 cannot be verified. Germline V lookup: CDR1 MGHRA, CDR2 YSYEKL. CDR3 length: 15 residues.

The chain is built from TRBV5-1 and TRBJ2-3; TCRdb names TRBD1, which stays unverified in the absence of DNA. The CDR3 spans 16 residues. Germline CDR1 SGHRS, CDR2 YFSETQ. This chain's CDR3 is CASPGANSTSTDTQYF.

V is TRBV5-1 and J is TRBJ1-1. This CDR3 spans 14 amino acids. Germline CDR1 and CDR2: SGHRS and YFSETQ. This chain's CDR3 is CASSLVRDNTEAFF.

This sequence joins TRBV20-1 and TRBJ2-4; the D call from TCRdb, TRBD1, cannot be confirmed without DNA. Germline loops: CDR1 DFQATT, CDR2 SNEGSKA (reference sequence). The CDR3 length is 16 residues. The CDR3 protein is CSARDRAGMPKNIQYF.

This chain uses TRBV12-3 or TRBV12-4 with TRBJ2-5; the TRBD2 assignment by TCRdb is unverifiable without DNA. This CDR3 is 15 amino acids long. CDR3 sequence: CASSPSGKGVETQYF.

The CDR3 is CASSLARWEGQFF. This chain links TRBV11-3 with TRBJ2-1; TCRdb's assignment of TRBD2 cannot be checked, as there is no DNA. This CDR3 region has 13 residues. Germline lookup yields CDR1 SGHNT and CDR2 YENEEA.

This rearrangement joins TRBV5-1 to TRBJ2-5; lacking DNA, the TRBD1 call made by TCRdb goes unchecked. The CDR3 has 15 amino acids. Germline V gene lookup returns CDR1 SGHRS and CDR2 YFSETQ. The CDR3 region is CASSSPLLGQETQYF.

The chain links TRBV20-1 to TRBJ1-1. The CDR3 has 12 residues. Germline V gives CDR1 DFQATT, CDR2 SNEGSKA (reference sequence). CDR3 region: CSVFLPGTEAFF.

The chain couples TRBV12-3 or TRBV12-4 to TRBJ2-7; the D call of TRBD1 rests on TCRdb alone, since no DNA is present to check it. This CDR3 is 14 amino acids long. CDR3 loop: CASSPGVRPYEQYF.

The chain links TRBV6-5 to TRBJ2-4; TCRdb gives TRBD1 as the D gene, but with no DNA this cannot be confirmed. Germline V gives CDR1 MNHEY, CDR2 SVGAGI. The CDR3 extends over 17 amino acids. The CDR3 sequence: CASSSPGQTLAKNIQYF.

The chain recombines TRBV5-1 with TRBJ2-1; TCRdb indicates TRBD1, and absent DNA this call remains unverified. Germline CDR1 reads SGHRS; CDR2 reads YFSETQ. The CDR3 is 14 amino acids. The CDR3 is CASSPYPGSNEQFF.